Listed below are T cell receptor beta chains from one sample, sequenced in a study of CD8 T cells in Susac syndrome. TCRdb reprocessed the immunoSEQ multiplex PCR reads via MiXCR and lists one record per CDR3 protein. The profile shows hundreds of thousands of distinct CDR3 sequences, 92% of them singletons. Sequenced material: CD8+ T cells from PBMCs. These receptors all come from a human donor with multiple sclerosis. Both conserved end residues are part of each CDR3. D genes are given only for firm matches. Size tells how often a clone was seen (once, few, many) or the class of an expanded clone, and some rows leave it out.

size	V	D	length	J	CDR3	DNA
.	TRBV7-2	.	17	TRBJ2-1	CASSLVGLAPAYNEQFF	TGTGCCAGCAGCTTGGTGGGGTTAGCGCCTGCCTACAATGAGCAGTTCTTC
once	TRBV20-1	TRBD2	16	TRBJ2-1	CSAWHSSGRAVNEQFF	TGCAGTGCTTGGCACTCTAGCGGGAGGGCCGTAAATGAGCAGTTCTTC
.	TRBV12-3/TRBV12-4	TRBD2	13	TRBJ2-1	CASLAGEYNEQFF	TGTGCCAGCTTAGCGGGAGAGTACAATGAGCAGTTCTTC
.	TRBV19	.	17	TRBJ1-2	CASSIIDLNWGNYGYTF	TGTGCCAGTAGTATTATCGACTTAAACTGGGGAAACTATGGCTACACCTTC
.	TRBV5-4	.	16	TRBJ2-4	CASSLGSDLAKNIQYF	TGTGCCAGCAGCTTGGGGAGCGACCTAGCCAAAAACATTCAGTACTTC
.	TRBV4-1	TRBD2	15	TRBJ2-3	CASSHRGLNTDTQYF	TGCGCCAGCAGCCACCGGGGACTAAACACAGATACGCAGTATTTT
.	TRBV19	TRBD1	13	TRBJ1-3	CASSTGQGNTIYF	TGTGCCAGTAGTACGGGACAGGGGAACACCATATATTTT
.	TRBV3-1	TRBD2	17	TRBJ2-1	CASSQMGTSASYNEQFF	TGTGCCAGCAGCCAGATGGGGACTAGCGCGTCCTACAATGAGCAGTTCTTC
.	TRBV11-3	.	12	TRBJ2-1	CASSLDAIREFF	TGTGCCAGCAGCTTAGATGCTATTCGTGAGTTCTTC
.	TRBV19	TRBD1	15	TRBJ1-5	CASSSDRVGTQPQHF	TGTGCCAGTAGTAGCGACAGGGTTGGAACTCAGCCCCAGCATTTT
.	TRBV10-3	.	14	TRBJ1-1	CAISLTDGNTEAFF	TGTGCCATCAGCCTGACAGACGGGAACACTGAAGCTTTCTTT
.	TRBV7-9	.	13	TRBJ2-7	CASSLDGNYEQYF	TGTGCCAGCAGCTTAGACGGAAACTACGAGCAGTACTTC
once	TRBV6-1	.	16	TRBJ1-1	CASSLFRGAGDTEAFF	TGTGCCAGCAGTCTTTTCAGGGGCGCGGGCGACACTGAAGCTTTCTTT
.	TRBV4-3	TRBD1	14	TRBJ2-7	CASSQRQGTYEQYF	TGCGCCAGCAGCCAGAGACAGGGAACCTACGAGCAGTACTTC